Reported below is one T cell receptor (beta chain). Its matching antigen is unknown. The source of the sample is a study of blood T cells in healthy people across ages. Study results and caveats: Without sorted subsets, naive and antigen-experienced compartments could not be conclusively compared. As age increased, TCR beta diversity per million T cells fell in a roughly linear fashion. Unknown CMV status may confound age-related changes in expanded clones.

A sample-barcoded 5' primer and a J-beta primer mix were used in a second PCR of roughly 6 to 11 cycles. Per-sample output comprised a minimum of 2.5 million paired-end reads containing CDR3. One entry per CDR3 protein results from TCRdb running MiXCR on the 5' RACE reads. The sample shows around 1.5 million distinct CDR3 sequences, about 35% of them seen only once. The V segment lost 0 bases and the J segment 6 bases; nucleotides outside the gene matches: 8. The CDR3 totals 16 residues. The V gene's germline CDR1 is SGHRS and CDR2 YFSETQ. The sequenced sample consisted of blood. This clonotype was obtained from a woman aged 25 to 39 in good health. The chain links TRBV5-1 to TRBJ2-7, with 11 bases fitting TRBD2. The CDR3 sequence is CASSLASRLAGGEQYF. In nucleotides, the CDR3 is TGCGCCAGCAGCTTGGCGTCGAGGCTAGCGGGAGGCGAGCAGTACTTC.